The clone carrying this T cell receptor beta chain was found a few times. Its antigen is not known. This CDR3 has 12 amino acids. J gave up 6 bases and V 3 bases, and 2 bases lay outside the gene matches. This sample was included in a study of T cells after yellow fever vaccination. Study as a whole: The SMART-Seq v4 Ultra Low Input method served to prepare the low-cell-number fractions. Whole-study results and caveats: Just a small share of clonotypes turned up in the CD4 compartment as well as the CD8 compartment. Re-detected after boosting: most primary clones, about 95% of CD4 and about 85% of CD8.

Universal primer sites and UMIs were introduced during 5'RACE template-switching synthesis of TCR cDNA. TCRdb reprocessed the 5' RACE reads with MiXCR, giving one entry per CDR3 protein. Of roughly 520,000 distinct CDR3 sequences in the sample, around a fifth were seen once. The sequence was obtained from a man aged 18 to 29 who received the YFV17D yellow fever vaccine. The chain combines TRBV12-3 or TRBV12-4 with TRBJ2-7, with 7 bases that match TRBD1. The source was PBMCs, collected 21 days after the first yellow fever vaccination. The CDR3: CASSFTGVEQYV. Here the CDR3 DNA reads TGTGCCAGCAGTTTTACAGGGGTCGAGCAGTACGTC.